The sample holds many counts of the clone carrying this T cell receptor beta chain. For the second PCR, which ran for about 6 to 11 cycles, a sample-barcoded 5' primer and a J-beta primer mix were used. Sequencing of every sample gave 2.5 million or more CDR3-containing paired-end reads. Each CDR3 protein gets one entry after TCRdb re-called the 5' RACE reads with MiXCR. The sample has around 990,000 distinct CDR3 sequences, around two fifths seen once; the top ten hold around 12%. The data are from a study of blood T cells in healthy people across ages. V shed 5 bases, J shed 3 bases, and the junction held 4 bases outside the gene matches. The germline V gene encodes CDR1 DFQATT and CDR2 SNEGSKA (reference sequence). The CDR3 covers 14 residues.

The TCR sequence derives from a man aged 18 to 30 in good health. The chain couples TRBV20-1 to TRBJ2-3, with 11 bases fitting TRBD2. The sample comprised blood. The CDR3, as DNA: TGCAGTGCTGGGGGACTAGCGGAGACAGATACGCAGTATTTT. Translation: CSAGGLAETDTQYF.